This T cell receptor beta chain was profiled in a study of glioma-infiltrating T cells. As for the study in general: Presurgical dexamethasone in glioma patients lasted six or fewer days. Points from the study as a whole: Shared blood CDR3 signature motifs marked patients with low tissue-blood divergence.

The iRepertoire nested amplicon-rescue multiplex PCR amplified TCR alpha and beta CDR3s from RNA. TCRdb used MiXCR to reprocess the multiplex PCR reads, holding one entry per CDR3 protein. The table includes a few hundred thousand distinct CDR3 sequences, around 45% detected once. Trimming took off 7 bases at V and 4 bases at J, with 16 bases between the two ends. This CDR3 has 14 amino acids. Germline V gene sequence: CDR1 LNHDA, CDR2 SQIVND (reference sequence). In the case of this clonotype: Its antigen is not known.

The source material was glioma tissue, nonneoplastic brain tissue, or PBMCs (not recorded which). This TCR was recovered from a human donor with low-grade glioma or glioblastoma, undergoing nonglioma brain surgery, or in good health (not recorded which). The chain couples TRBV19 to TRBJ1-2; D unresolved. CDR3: CASTIREGFYGYTF. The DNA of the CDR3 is TGTGCCAGTACCATTCGGGAGGGTTTCTATGGCTACACCTTC.